Below are 6 T cell receptor beta chains sequenced from a single sample in a study of blood T cell repertoires in COVID-19. Assay used: immunoSEQ multiplex PCR; TCRdb lists only in-frame clones, some missing. The sample carries some 110,000 clones, under 90% recorded once. Sequences were obtained from peripheral blood. These receptors came from a man aged 80 or over with acute or convalescent COVID-19.

V and J are TRBV28 and TRBJ2-7, with 12 bases that match TRBD1. Trimming at V came to 5 bases and at J to 2 bases, leaving 13 bases not matched to a gene. The CDR3 runs 18 residues. CDR1 is MDHEN and CDR2 is SYDVKM in the germline V gene. CDR3 sequence reads: CASSPPRDRGLRAYEQYF. The DNA for the CDR3 is TGTGCCAGCAGTCCACCCCGGGACAGGGGGCTTCGAGCCTACGAGCAGTACTTC.

The chain joins TRBV7-2 to TRBJ2-7, with 8 bases that match TRBD2. The CDR3 loop spans 14 amino acids. The germline CDR1 and CDR2 sequences are SGHTA and FQGNSA. Trimming removed 5 bases from V and 2 bases from J; junction bases left unmatched: 5. DNA of the CDR3: TGTGCCAGCAGCCAGGCGGGAGGCCCCTACGAGCAGTACTTC. Protein sequence: CASSQAGGPYEQYF.

This clone was detected only once. The chain carries TRBV6-1 and TRBJ1-6, with no clear D. V was shortened by 6 bases and J by 5 bases, with 17 bases between the two germline ends. The CDR3 has 16 residues. The V gene's germline CDR1 is MNHNS and CDR2 SASEGT. CDR3: CASSEIWRRNNSPLHF. The CDR3 nucleotides are TGTGCCAGCAGCGAAATATGGCGGAGAAATAATTCACCCCTCCACTTT.

This clone was observed a few times. The sample carries other DNA sequences with the same CDR3. The chain combines TRBV5-1 with TRBJ2-3; 9 bases are shared with TRBD1. The CDR3 covers 14 residues. Germline loops: CDR1 SGHRS, CDR2 YFSETQ. Trimming at V came to 4 bases and at J to 3 bases, leaving 3 bases not matched to a gene. CDR3 sequence: CASSPDRGTDTQYF. The DNA for the CDR3 is TGCGCCAGCAGCCCTGACAGGGGGACAGATACGCAGTATTTT.

In this sample, this clone turned up once. The chain couples TRBV5-4 to TRBJ2-2; no reliable D call. CDR1 is SGHNT, CDR2 YYREEE, per germline (reference sequence). This CDR3 is 15 amino acids long. The ends were cut back, 0 bases at V and 2 bases at J, with 8 bases in the middle. This chain's CDR3 is CASSLARGNTGELFF. The CDR3 DNA reads as TGTGCCAGCAGCTTGGCTCGAGGTAACACCGGGGAGCTGTTTTTT. The full variable domain, completed using reference TRBV5-4 and TRBJ2-2, is ETGVTQSPTHLIKTRGQQVTLRCSSQSGHNTVSWYQQALGQGPQFIFQYYREEENGRGNFPPRFSGLQFPNYSSELNVNALELDDSALYLCASSLARGNTGELFFGEGSRLTVL.

V and J are TRBV14 and TRBJ2-1, with 11 bases matching TRBD2. J gave up 5 bases and V 2 bases, and 5 bases lay outside the gene matches. CDR1 is SGHDN, CDR2 FVKESK, per germline. CDR3 length equals 16 residues. The CDR3 DNA reads as TGTGCCAGCAGCCAATTACCGGGACTAGCGGACAATGAGCAGTTCTTC. It translates to CASSQLPGLADNEQFF.